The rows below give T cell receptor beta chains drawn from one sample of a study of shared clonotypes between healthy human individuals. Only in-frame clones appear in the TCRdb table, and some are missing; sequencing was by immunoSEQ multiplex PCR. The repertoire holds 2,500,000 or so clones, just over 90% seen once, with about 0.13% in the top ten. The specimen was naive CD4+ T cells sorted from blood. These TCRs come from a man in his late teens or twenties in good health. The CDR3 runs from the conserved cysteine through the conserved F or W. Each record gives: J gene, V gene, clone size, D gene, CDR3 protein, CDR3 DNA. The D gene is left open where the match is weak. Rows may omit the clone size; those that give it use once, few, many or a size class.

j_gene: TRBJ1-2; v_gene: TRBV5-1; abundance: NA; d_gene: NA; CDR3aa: CASSLGPTGGTYGYTF; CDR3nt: TGCGCCAGCAGCTTAGGACCCACGGGGGGTACCTATGGCTACACCTTC
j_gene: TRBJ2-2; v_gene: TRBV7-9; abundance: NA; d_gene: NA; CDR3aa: CASSRPLQETGELFF; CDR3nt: TGTGCCAGCAGCCGACCCCTACAGGAAACCGGGGAGCTGTTTTTT
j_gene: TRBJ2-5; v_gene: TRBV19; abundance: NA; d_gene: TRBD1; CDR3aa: CASSKLGQGGGETQYF; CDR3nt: TGTGCCAGTAGTAAACTAGGACAGGGAGGAGGAGAGACCCAGTACTTC
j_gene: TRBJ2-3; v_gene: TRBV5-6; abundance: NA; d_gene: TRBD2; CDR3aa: CAVQAGSSDTQYF; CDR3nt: TGTGCCGTTCAAGCGGGAAGTTCTGATACGCAGTATTTT
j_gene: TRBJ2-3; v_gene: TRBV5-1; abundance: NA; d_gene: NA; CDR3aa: CASSLAQGTDTQYF; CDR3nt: TGCGCCAGCAGCTTGGCACAGGGCACAGATACGCAGTATTTT
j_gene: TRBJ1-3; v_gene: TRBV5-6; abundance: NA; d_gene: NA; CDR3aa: CASSLDRFFSGNTIYF; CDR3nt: TGTGCCAGCAGCTTGGATCGGTTCTTCTCTGGAAACACCATATATTTT
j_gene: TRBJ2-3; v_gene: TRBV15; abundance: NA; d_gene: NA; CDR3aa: CATSRETRASTDTQYF; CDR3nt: TGTGCCACCAGCAGAGAGACCCGAGCTAGCACAGATACGCAGTATTTT
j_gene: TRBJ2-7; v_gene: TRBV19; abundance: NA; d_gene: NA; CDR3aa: CASSDTSLGSYEQYF; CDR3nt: TGTGCCAGTAGTGACACTTCCTTGGGATCCTACGAGCAGTACTTC
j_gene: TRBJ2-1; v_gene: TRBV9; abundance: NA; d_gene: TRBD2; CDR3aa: CASSVSSGGIFGNEQFF; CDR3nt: TGTGCCAGCAGCGTCTCTAGCGGGGGGATCTTTGGGAATGAGCAGTTCTTC
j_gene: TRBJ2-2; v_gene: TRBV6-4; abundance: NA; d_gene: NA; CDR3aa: CASSYSSANTGELFF; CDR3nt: TGTGCCAGCAGCTACAGCTCCGCGAACACCGGGGAGCTGTTTTTT
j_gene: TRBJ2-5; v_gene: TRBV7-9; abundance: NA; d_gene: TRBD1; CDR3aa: CASSLKQTGGETQYF; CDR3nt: TGTGCCAGCAGCTTAAAACAGACAGGGGGAGAGACCCAGTACTTC
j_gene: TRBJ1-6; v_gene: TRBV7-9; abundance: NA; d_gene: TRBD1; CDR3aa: CASSQQKTGNNSPLHF; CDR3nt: TGTGCCAGCAGTCAGCAAAAGACAGGGAATAATTCACCCCTCCACTTT
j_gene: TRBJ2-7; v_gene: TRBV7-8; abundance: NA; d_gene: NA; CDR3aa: CASSRVQGSVYEQYF; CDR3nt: TGTGCCAGCAGTCGCGTGCAGGGATCGGTCTACGAGCAGTACTTC
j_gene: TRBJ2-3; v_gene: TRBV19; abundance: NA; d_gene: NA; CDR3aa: CASSINLGSRDTQYF; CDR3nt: TGTGCCAGTAGTATAAATCTCGGTTCGAGAGATACGCAGTATTTT
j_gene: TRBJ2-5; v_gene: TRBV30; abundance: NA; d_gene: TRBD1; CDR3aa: CAWDPGQGGETQYF; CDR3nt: TGTGCCTGGGATCCGGGACAGGGTGGGGAGACCCAGTACTTC
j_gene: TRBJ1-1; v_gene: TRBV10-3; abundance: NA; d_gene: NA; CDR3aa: CAISEVGFRGNTEAFF; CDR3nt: TGTGCCATCAGTGAGGTGGGGTTCAGGGGAAACACTGAAGCTTTCTTT
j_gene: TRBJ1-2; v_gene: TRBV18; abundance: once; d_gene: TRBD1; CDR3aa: CASSPPGQLAYGYTF; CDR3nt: TGTGCCAGCTCACCACCGGGACAGCTCGCCTATGGCTACACCTTC
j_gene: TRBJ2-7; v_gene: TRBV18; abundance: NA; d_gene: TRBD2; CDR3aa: CAAHPGASGIKVCEQYF; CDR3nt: TGTGCCGCCCATCCCGGGGCTAGCGGGATAAAAGTCTGCGAGCAGTACTTC
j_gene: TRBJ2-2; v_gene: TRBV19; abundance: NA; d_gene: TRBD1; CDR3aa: CASRSGTGITGELFF; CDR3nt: TGTGCCAGTAGGTCCGGGACAGGGATCACCGGGGAGCTGTTTTTT
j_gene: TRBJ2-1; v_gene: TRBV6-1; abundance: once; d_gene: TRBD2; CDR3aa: CASRAGGPYNEQFF; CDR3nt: TGTGCCAGCAGGGCGGGGGGGCCTTACAATGAGCAGTTCTTC
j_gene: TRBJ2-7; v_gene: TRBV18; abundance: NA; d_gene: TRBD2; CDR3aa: CASSPSGSPYEQYF; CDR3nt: TGTGCCAGCTCACCTAGCGGGTCCCCCTACGAGCAGTACTTC
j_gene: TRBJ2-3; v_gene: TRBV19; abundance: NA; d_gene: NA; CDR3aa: CASSRGTGKGSTDTQYF; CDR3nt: TGTGCCAGTAGTAGGGGGACGGGCAAAGGCAGCACAGATACGCAGTATTTT
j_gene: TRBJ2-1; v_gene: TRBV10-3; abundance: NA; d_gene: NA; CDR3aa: CAISEPGRFSYNEQFF; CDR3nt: TGTGCCATCAGTGAGCCGGGCAGGTTCAGCTACAATGAGCAGTTCTTC
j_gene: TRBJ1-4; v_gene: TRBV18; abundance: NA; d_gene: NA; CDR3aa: CASSPGAGFREKLFF; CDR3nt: TGTGCCAGCTCACCAGGGGCAGGGTTTCGGGAAAAACTGTTTTTT
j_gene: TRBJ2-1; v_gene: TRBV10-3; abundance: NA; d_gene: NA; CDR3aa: CAIRDRPDNEQFF; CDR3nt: TGTGCCATCAGAGACAGGCCAGACAATGAGCAGTTCTTC
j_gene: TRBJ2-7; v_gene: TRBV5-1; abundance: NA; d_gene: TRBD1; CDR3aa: CASSWTRRDREGEQYF; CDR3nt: TGCGCCAGCAGCTGGACACGGCGGGACAGGGAGGGCGAGCAGTACTTC
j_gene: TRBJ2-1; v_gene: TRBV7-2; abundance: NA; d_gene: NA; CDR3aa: CASSSRRGLRNEQFF; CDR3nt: TGTGCCAGCAGCTCCCGGCGGGGGCTACGGAATGAGCAGTTCTTC
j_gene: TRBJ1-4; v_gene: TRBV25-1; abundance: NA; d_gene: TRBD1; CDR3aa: CASSVRTGTNEKLFF; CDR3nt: TGTGCCAGCAGTGTTCGGACAGGGACTAATGAAAAACTGTTTTTT
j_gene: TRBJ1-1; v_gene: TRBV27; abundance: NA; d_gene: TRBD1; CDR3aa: CASSFLLSPGTGATEAFF; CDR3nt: TGTGCCAGCAGTTTCCTCCTCTCTCCCGGGACAGGGGCCACTGAAGCTTTCTTT
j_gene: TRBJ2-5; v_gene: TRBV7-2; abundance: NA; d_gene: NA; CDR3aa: CASSFRETAVETQYF; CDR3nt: TGTGCCAGCAGCTTTAGGGAGACAGCGGTGGAGACCCAGTACTTC
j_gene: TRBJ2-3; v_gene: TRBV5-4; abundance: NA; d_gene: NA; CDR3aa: CASSSGLEGDTQYF; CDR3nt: TGTGCCAGCAGCTCGGGACTCGAGGGAGATACGCAGTATTTT
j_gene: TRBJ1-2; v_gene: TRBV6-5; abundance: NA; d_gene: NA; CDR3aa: CASSDTPYGYTF; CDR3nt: TGTGCCAGCAGTGACACACCTTATGGCTACACCTTC
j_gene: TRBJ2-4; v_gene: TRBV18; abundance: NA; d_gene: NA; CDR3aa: CASSPPGGPSINIQYF; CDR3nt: TGTGCCAGCTCACCACCCGGGGGACCCTCTATAAACATTCAGTACTTC
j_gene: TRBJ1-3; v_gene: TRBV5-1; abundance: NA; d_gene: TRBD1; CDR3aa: CASSSSGTGTGNTIYF; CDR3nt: TGCGCCAGCAGCTCTTCCGGGACAGGAACAGGGAACACCATATATTTT
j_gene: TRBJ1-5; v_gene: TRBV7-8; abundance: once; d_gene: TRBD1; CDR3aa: CASSSGTVKNSNQPQHF; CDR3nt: TGTGCCAGCAGCTCCGGGACAGTGAAAAATAGCAATCAGCCCCAGCATTTT
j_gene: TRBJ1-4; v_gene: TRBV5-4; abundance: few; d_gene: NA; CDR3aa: CASSPEAGRNEKLFF; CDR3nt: TGTGCCAGCAGCCCCGAGGCAGGGAGGAATGAAAAACTGTTTTTT
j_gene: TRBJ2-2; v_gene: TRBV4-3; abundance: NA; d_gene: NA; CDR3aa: CASSLKWGKDLATNTGELFF; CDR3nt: TGCGCCAGCAGCCTCAAGTGGGGGAAGGATCTAGCGACGAACACCGGGGAGCTGTTTTTT
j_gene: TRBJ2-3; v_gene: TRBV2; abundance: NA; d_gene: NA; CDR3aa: CASSGPRPVGTDTQYF; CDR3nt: TGTGCCAGCAGTGGGCCCCGCCCGGTAGGGACAGATACGCAGTATTTT
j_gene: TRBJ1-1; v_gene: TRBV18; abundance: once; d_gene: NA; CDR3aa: CASSLLTGTNTEAFF; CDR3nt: TGTGCCAGCTCACTACTTACAGGGACGAACACTGAAGCTTTCTTT
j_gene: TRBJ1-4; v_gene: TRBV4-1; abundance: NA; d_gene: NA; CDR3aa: CASSQLVATNEKLFF; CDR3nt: TGCGCCAGCAGCCAACTAGTTGCAACTAATGAAAAACTGTTTTTT
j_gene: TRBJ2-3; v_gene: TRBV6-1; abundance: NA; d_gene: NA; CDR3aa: CASRERPAGAADTQYF; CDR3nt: TGTGCCAGCAGGGAAAGGCCGGCAGGGGCAGCAGATACGCAGTATTTT
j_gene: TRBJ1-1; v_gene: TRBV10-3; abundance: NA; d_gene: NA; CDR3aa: CAIRTDGPNTEAFF; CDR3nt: TGTGCCATCAGAACCGACGGACCGAACACTGAAGCTTTCTTT
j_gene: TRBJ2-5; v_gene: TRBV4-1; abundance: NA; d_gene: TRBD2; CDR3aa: CASTLTSDPQETQYF; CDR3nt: TGCGCCTCCACCCTTACTAGCGACCCCCAAGAGACCCAGTACTTC
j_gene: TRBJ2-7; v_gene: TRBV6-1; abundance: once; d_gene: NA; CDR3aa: CAITDSALLSYEQYF; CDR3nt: TGTGCCATAACCGACAGTGCCCTACTCTCCTACGAGCAGTACTTC
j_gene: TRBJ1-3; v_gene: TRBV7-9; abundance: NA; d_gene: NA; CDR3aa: CASSSRTGKGGNTIYF; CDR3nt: TGTGCCAGCAGCTCGAGAACAGGGAAAGGTGGAAACACCATATATTTT
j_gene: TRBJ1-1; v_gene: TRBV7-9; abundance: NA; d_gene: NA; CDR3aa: CASSFSMGEAFF; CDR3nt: TGTGCCAGCAGCTTCAGCATGGGGGAAGCTTTCTTT
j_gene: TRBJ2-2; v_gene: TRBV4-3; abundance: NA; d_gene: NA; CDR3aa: CASSQVPDRNTGELFF; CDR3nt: TGCGCCAGCAGCCAAGTTCCCGACAGAAACACCGGGGAGCTGTTTTTT
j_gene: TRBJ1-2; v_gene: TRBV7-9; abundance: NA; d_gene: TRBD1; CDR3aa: CASSLETGTAYGYTF; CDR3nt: TGTGCCAGCAGCTTAGAGACCGGGACAGCTTATGGCTACACCTTC
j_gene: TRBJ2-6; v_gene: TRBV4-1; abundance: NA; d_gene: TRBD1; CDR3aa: CASSRTGRTGANVLTF; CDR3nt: TGCGCCAGCAGCCGGACAGGTCGGACTGGGGCCAACGTCCTGACTTTC
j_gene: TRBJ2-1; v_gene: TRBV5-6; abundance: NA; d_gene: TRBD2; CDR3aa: CASGDYLHEQFF; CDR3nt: TGTGCCAGTGGGGACTATCTCCATGAGCAGTTCTTC
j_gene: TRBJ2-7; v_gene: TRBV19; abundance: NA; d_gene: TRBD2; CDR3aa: CASTQTSGSYEQYF; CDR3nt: TGTGCCAGCACGCAAACTAGCGGTTCCTACGAGCAGTACTTC
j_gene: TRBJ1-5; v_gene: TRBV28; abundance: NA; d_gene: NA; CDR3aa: CASSSRQPQHF; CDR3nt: TGTGCCAGCAGTTCCCGACAGCCCCAGCATTTT
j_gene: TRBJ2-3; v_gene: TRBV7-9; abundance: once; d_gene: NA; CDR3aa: CASSSNTDTQYF; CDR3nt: TGTGCCAGCAGCTCAAACACAGATACGCAGTATTTT
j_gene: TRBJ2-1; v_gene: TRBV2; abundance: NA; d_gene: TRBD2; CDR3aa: CASSGLAGGYNEQFF; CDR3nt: TGTGCCAGCAGTGGGCTAGCGGGGGGATACAATGAGCAGTTCTTC
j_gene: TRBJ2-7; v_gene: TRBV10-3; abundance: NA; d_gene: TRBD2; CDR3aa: CAISEGLAGGYEQYF; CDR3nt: TGTGCCATCAGTGAGGGACTAGCGGGAGGGTACGAGCAGTACTTC
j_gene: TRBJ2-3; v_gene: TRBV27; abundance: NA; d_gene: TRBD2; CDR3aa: CASRFTSADTQYF; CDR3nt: TGTGCCAGCAGGTTCACTAGCGCAGATACGCAGTATTTT
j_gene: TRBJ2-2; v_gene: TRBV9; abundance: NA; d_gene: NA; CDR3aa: CASSVERSGNTGELFF; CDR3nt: TGTGCCAGCAGCGTAGAACGGTCGGGGAACACCGGGGAGCTGTTTTTT
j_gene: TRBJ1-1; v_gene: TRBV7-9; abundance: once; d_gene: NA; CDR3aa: CASSLSWQGTSNTEAFF; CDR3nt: TGTGCCAGCAGCTTATCGTGGCAAGGGACTTCGAACACTGAAGCTTTCTTT
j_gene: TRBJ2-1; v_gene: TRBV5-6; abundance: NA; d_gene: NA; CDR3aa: CASSRTENNEQFF; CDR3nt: TGTGCCAGCAGCCGGACAGAGAACAATGAGCAGTTCTTC